These 24 T cell receptor beta chains share one sample of origin, sequenced in a study of CD4+ T cells in melanoma. Using immunoSEQ multiplex PCR, the repertoire was profiled, and TCRdb retains in-frame clones only, with some absent. The sample comprises 140,000 or so clones, around 90% of which are singletons, and 1.5% rests with the top ten. Source of these receptors: a human donor with melanoma.

The rearrangement joins TRBV5-5 to TRBJ2-7, with D possibly TRBD1 on 6 matching bases. CDR3 size: 12 residues. The V and J ends lost 2 bases and 5 bases respectively, with 8 bases between them. CDR1 and CDR2 from the germline V gene are SGHKS and YYEKEE (reference sequence). The CDR3 coding sequence is TGTGCCAGCAGCTTACAGGGAAACGAGCAGTACTTC. Encoded protein: CASSLQGNEQYF.

J is TRBJ2-1 and V is TRBV7-9, with D perhaps matching TRBD1 or TRBD2 (7 bases each). With 1 base removed from V and 8 bases from J, the gap between germline ends came to 18 bases. Germline V lookup: CDR1 SEHNR, CDR2 FQNEAQ (reference sequence). This CDR3 spans 16 amino acids. The CDR3: CASSLVKPGGVYEQFF. CDR3 bases: TGTGCCAGCAGCTTAGTCAAGCCAGGGGGGGTTTATGAGCAGTTCTTC.

The J gene is TRBJ1-4, the V gene TRBV6-6, with TRBD1 matching 9 bases. CDR1 and CDR2 (germline): MNHNY, SVGAGI (reference sequence). CDR3 length: 16 amino acids. Trimming at V came to 1 base and at J to 8 bases, leaving 8 bases not matched to a gene. This chain's CDR3 is CASSYFAGTGHEKLFF. DNA of the CDR3: TGTGCCAGCAGTTACTTCGCCGGGACAGGGCACGAAAAACTGTTTTTT.

This clone has a handful of counts. The genes are TRBV30 and TRBJ1-1; no clear D gene. CDR1 is GTSNPN and CDR2 is SVGIG in the germline V gene (reference sequence). The CDR3 is made up of 11 amino acids. The V gene lost 3 bases and the J gene lost 2 bases, with 4 bases spanning the gap. As DNA, the CDR3 is TGTGCCTGGAGCGTCAACACTGAAGCTTTCTTT. It yields the protein CAWSVNTEAFF.

V usage is TRBV7-2 and J usage is TRBJ1-2; D is unresolved. V lost 0 bases to trimming and J lost 10 bases, with 15 bases between them. The V gene's germline CDR1 is SGHTA and CDR2 FQGNSA. This CDR3 comprises 14 residues. Here the CDR3 DNA reads TGTGCCAGCAGCTTAGCAGTTTTTCCAGCCCCCTACACCTTC. Translated: CASSLAVFPAPYTF.

The gene calls are TRBV10-1 and TRBJ2-7, with D possibly being TRBD1 (5 bases). The CDR3 is 14 amino acids. CDR1 is WNHNN, CDR2 SYGVQD, per germline (reference sequence). V was cut by 2 bases and J by 3 bases, with 11 bases left in between. The CDR3 region is CASSEQGNFYEQYF. The CDR3 bases are TGCGCCAGCAGTGAGCAGGGCAATTTCTACGAGCAGTACTTC.

The rearrangement uses TRBV11-3 and TRBJ2-1; D is uncertain. V lost 4 bases, J lost 0 bases, and 4 bases lay in between. The CDR3 totals 13 residues. The germline V gene encodes CDR1 SGHNT and CDR2 YENEEA. Written as DNA, the CDR3 is TGTGCCAGCAGCTCGAGCTCCTACAATGAGCAGTTCTTC. This codes for CASSSSSYNEQFF. Based on the CDR3 plus reference TRBV11-3 and TRBJ2-1, the full variable domain is EAGVVQSPRYKIIEKKQPVAFWCNPISGHNTLYWYLQNLGQGPELLIRYENEEAVDDSQLPKDRFSAERLKGVDSTLKIQPAELGDSAVYLCASSSSSYNEQFFGPGTRLTVL.

The chain joins TRBV2 to TRBJ1-5; a weak D match, TRBD1 (5 bases). The V end was cut by 7 bases, the J end by 1 base, with 11 bases between. The CDR3 consists of 14 residues. Germline-derived CDR1 and CDR2 are SNHLY and FYNNEI. As DNA, the CDR3 is TGTGCCAGCAAGACGGGGGAAAGCAATCAGCCCCAGCATTTT. It yields the protein CASKTGESNQPQHF.

The V gene is TRBV7-2, the J gene TRBJ2-5; 7 bases fit TRBD1. With V trimmed by 5 bases and J by 3 bases, 3 bases remained unmatched. Germline V gives CDR1 SGHTA, CDR2 FQGNSA. The CDR3 runs to 13 residues. CDR3 sequence reads: CASSLDREETQYF. Here the CDR3 DNA reads TGTGCCAGCAGCCTCGACAGGGAAGAGACCCAGTACTTC.

CDR3 residues: CASSSQGVRGEKLFF. The CDR3 DNA is TGTGCCAGCAGCTCGCAGGGGGTCCGAGGGGAAAAACTGTTTTTT. This chain connects TRBV11-2 to TRBJ1-4; 7 bases agree with TRBD1. CDR3 length equals 15 residues. Losses at the gene ends were 4 bases for V and 8 bases for J; bases not matched to a gene: 10. Per germline, CDR1 SGHAT and CDR2 FQNNGV. Complete variable domain (other parts from reference TRBV11-2 and TRBJ1-4): EAGVAQSPRYKIIEKRQSVAFWCNPISGHATLYWYQQILGQGPKLLIQFQNNGVVDDSQLPKDRFSAERLKGVDSTLKIQPAKLEDSAVYLCASSSQGVRGEKLFFGSGTQLSVL.

CDR3 DNA sequence: TGTGCCAGCAGCTTTGGTTTGGGGGGAATCACAGATACGCAGTATTTT. Translation: CASSFGLGGITDTQYF. The chain uses TRBV7-9 and TRBJ2-3; D perhaps matches TRBD2 (6 bases). Germline V gene sequence: CDR1 SEHNR, CDR2 FQNEAQ (reference sequence). The V and J ends lost 3 bases and 2 bases respectively, with 15 bases between them. The CDR3 is 16 residues long.

The chain couples TRBV6-1 to TRBJ1-5; D perhaps matches TRBD1 (6 bases). The germline CDR1 and CDR2 sequences are MNHNS and SASEGT. V was cut by 7 bases and J by 3 bases, with 13 bases left in between. The CDR3 loop spans 14 amino acids. The CDR3 DNA reads TGTGCCAGCATCGAAGGGGGGTTCAATCAGCCCCAGCATTTT. It specifies CASIEGGFNQPQHF.

This clone has only one observation. J is TRBJ2-3 and V is TRBV7-6; TRBD2 agrees at 10 bases. The CDR3 extends over 15 amino acids. Germline lookup yields CDR1 SGHVS and CDR2 FNYEAQ. J was trimmed by 0 bases and V by 5 bases; bases with no gene match: 2. This chain's CDR3 is CASSDSGGSTDTQYF. As DNA, the CDR3 is TGTGCCAGCAGCGATAGCGGGGGGAGCACAGATACGCAGTATTTT.

The chain links TRBV7-9 to TRBJ1-1; possible D gene TRBD1, 5 bases. The germline CDR1 and CDR2 sequences are SEHNR and FQNEAQ (reference sequence). The CDR3 contains 16 residues. V was pared by 2 bases and J by 1 base, with 14 bases between. The CDR3 reads CASSLPRQKWNTEAFF. For the CDR3, the DNA is TGTGCCAGCAGCTTACCAAGACAGAAGTGGAACACTGAAGCTTTCTTT.

This clone was observed once. The V call is TRBV7-8, the J call TRBJ1-2; D is unresolved. Trimming removed 1 base at V and 2 bases at J, with 11 bases between. The CDR3 runs 15 residues. The germline V gene encodes CDR1 SGHVS and CDR2 FQNEAQ. The CDR3 here is CASSLGYSGNYGYTF. In nucleotides, the CDR3 is TGTGCCAGCAGCTTAGGCTACAGTGGGAACTATGGCTACACCTTC.

The chain recombines TRBV5-1 with TRBJ2-7, with D tentatively TRBD1 or TRBD2 (5 bases each). Germline V gene sequence: CDR1 SGHRS, CDR2 YFSETQ. V was clipped by 0 bases and J by 6 bases, with 13 bases between them. The length of the CDR3 is 14 residues. The CDR3 DNA reads TGCGCCAGCAGCTTGGAGACCTGGGGGAGCGAGCAGTACTTC. Translating it yields CASSLETWGSEQYF. The variable domain in full, with the rest retrieved from reference TRBV5-1 and TRBJ2-7, is KAGVTQTPRYLIKTRGQQVTLSCSPISGHRSVSWYQQTPGQGLQFLFEYFSETQRNKGNFPGRFSGRQFSNSRSEMNVSTLELGDSALYLCASSLETWGSEQYFGPGTRLTVT.

V gene TRBV2 combines with J gene TRBJ1-4; 8 bases match TRBD1. CDR1 SNHLY and CDR2 FYNNEI come from the germline V gene. The CDR3 runs 14 residues. V lost 6 bases to trimming and J lost 3 bases; unmatched junction nucleotides: 3. The CDR3 DNA is TGTGCCAGCAGGGGACAGGCGGCTAATGAAAAACTGTTTTTT. This encodes CASRGQAANEKLFF.

The rearrangement uses TRBV5-4 and TRBJ1-3, with 7 bases that match TRBD1. The length of the CDR3 is 14 residues. Germline trimming cut 4 bases from V and 9 bases from J; bases unmatched to any gene: 10. Germline CDR1 and CDR2: SGHNT and YYREEE (reference sequence). The CDR3 here is CASSRDSGQGTIYF. In DNA, the CDR3 is TGTGCCAGCAGCCGGGACAGCGGCCAAGGCACCATATATTTT.

A word on this clone: The identical CDR3 is also encoded by other nucleotide sequences in the sample. The V call is TRBV9, the J call TRBJ1-2; D unclear. The CDR3 length is 13 residues. V lost 0 bases and J lost 2, with 5 bases in between. Germline-derived CDR1 and CDR2 are SGDLS and YYNGEE. CDR3 region: CASSVEVNYGYTF. The CDR3, as DNA: TGTGCCAGCAGCGTAGAAGTAAACTATGGCTACACCTTC.

J is TRBJ1-1 and V is TRBV7-9; possibly TRBD1 for D (5 bases). Germline V CDR1 and CDR2: SEHNR, FQNEAQ (reference sequence). This CDR3 is 16 amino acids long. Trimming stripped 4 bases from V and 3 bases from J, with 18 bases between. This CDR3 reads CASSWGGDLGYTEAFF. As DNA, the CDR3 is TGTGCCAGCAGCTGGGGAGGGGATCTAGGGTACACTGAAGCTTTCTTT.

The genes are TRBV5-1 and TRBJ2-3, with 8 bases fitting TRBD1. Trimming cost V 2 bases and J 12 bases; bases outside gene matches: 11. The CDR3 contains 14 residues. Germline CDR1 SGHRS, CDR2 YFSETQ. CDR3 amino acids: CASSLPGQESRQYF. Written as DNA, the CDR3 is TGCGCCAGCAGCTTACCGGGACAGGAGTCACGCCAGTATTTT.

A single count supports this clone. The chain combines TRBV5-1 with TRBJ1-6, with a possible D match to TRBD1 (6 bases). V lost 3 bases and J 11 bases, leaving 18 bases between the germline ends. Germline CDR1 is SGHRS and CDR2 is YFSETQ. The CDR3 loop spans 15 amino acids. CDR3 residues: CASSSAGQIGAPLHF. DNA for the CDR3: TGCGCCAGCAGCTCTGCGGGACAAATAGGGGCACCCCTCCACTTT.

The CDR3 region is CASTQRSVRGPRDTQYF. The CDR3 nucleotides read TGCGCCAGCACCCAAAGGAGTGTGCGGGGGCCACGAGATACGCAGTATTTT. The rearrangement joins TRBV5-1 to TRBJ2-3; D is possibly TRBD2 (7 bases). CDR1 and CDR2 from the germline V gene are SGHRS and YFSETQ. The CDR3 covers 17 residues. Trimming removed 6 bases from V and 5 bases from J, with 25 bases in between.

This clone appeared once. The chain carries TRBV6-6 and TRBJ2-7; TRBD1 agrees at 10 bases. The trim removed 6 bases at V and 4 bases at J, leaving 6 bases unmatched. Germline values: CDR1 MNHNY, CDR2 SVGAGI (reference sequence). The CDR3 runs to 14 residues. The DNA for the CDR3 is TGTGCCAGCAGCCCCCGGGACAGGGGTTACGAGCAGTACTTC. Its translation: CASSPRDRGYEQYF.